A selection of T cell receptor beta chains follows, all from one sample in a study of vaccination and CD4 T cells after COVID-19. TCRdb fed the PCR reads into MiXCR, producing one record per CDR3 protein. The repertoire has about 12,000 distinct CDR3 sequences, roughly half of them found once; the top ten carry about 18%. These receptors' antigens are unknown. Sample: cultured CD4+ T cells from blood, taken after SARS-CoV-2 vaccination. All receptors come from a human donor with COVID-19. Each CDR3 is given with its conserved first and last residue. The order of the fields is J gene, clone size, V gene, CDR3 protein. Only part of the rows carry a size: once, few, many, or a class if the clone is expanded.

TRBJ2-7 - TRBV20-1 CSASVPGQGAGQYF
TRBJ2-1 - TRBV6-5 CASSYPGAGDEQFF
TRBJ1-6 - TRBV5-4 CASSQDRESWSPLHF
TRBJ2-5 - TRBV11-3 CASSTARRGPETQYF
TRBJ1-1 few TRBV7-9 CASRRTENTEAFF
TRBJ2-2 - TRBV25-1 CASSELGGGAGELFF
TRBJ2-3 - TRBV6-2/TRBV6-3 CASSYTLAGGPTDTQYF
TRBJ2-5 - TRBV30 CAWARVASGQETQYF
TRBJ2-3 - TRBV7-2 CASSLNRYTDTQYF
TRBJ2-1 few TRBV20-1 CSARIAGYEQFF
TRBJ1-1 - TRBV20-1 CSAWPKNTEAFF
TRBJ1-5 - TRBV7-2 CASSLGGDGQPQHF
TRBJ2-2 - TRBV6-1 CAGSAHALPELFF
TRBJ2-2 - TRBV7-9 CASSPTGTSGTGELFF
TRBJ2-2 - TRBV6-1 CASGGGNTGELFF
TRBJ2-5 few TRBV11-3 CASSLGRRPTQYF
TRBJ2-3 - TRBV20-1 CSSKTGGGKDTQYF
TRBJ2-5 - TRBV6-1 CASSDRLAGGQETQYF